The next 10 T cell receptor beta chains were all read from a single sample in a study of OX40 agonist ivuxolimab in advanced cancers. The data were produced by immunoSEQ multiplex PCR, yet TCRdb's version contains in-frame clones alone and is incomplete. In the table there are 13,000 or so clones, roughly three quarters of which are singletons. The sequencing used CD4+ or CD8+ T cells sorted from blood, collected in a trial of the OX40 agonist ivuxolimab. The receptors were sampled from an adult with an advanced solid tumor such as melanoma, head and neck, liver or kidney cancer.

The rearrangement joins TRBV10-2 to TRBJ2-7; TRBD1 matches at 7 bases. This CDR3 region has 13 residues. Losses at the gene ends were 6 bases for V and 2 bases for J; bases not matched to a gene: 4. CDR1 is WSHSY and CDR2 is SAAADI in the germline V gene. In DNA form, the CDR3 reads TGCGCCAGCAGCCAGGGACAGACCTACGAGCAGTACTTC. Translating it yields CASSQGQTYEQYF.

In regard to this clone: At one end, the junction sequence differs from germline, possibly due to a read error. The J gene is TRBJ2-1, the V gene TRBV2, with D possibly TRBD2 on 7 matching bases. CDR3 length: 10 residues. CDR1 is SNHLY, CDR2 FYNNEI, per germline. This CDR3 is CASSERGAVF. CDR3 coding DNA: TGTGCCAGCAGTGAACGGGGGGCTGTCTTC.

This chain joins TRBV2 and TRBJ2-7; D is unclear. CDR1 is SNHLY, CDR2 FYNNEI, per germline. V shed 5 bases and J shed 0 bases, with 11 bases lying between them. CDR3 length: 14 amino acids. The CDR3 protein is CASSYSSDSYEQYF. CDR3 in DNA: TGTGCCAGCAGTTACTCGTCCGACTCCTACGAGCAGTACTTC.

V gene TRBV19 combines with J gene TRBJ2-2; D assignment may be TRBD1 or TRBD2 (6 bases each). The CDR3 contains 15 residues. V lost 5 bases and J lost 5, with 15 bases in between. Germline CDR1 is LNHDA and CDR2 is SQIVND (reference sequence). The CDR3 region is CASSLTGAGTGELFF. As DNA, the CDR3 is TGTGCCAGTAGTTTGACGGGGGCGGGTACCGGGGAGCTGTTTTTT.

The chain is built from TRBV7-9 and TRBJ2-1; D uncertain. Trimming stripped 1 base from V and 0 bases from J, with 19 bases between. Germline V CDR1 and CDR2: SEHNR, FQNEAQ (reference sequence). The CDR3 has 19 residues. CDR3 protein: CASSLGKGLKTSSYNEQFF. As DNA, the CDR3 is TGTGCCAGCAGCTTAGGAAAAGGCCTGAAGACCTCCTCCTACAATGAGCAGTTCTTC.

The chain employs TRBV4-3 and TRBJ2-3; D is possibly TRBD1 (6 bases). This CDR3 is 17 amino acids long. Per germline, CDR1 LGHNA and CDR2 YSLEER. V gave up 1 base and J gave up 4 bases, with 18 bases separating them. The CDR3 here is CASSQVPAQSGADTQYF. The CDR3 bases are TGCGCCAGCAGCCAAGTCCCCGCACAATCAGGGGCAGATACGCAGTATTTT.

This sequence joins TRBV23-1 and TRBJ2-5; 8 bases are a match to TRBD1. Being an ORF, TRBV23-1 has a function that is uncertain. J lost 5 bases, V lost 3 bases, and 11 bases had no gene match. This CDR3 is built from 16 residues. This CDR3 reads CASSHQTGDPTETQYF. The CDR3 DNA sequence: TGCGCCAGCAGTCACCAGACAGGGGACCCGACGGAGACCCAGTACTTC.

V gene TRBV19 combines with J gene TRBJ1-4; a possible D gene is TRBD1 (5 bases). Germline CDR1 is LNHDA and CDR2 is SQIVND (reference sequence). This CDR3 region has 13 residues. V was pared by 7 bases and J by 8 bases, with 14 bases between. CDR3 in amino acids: CASTGPGSEKLFF. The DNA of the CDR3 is TGTGCCAGTACGGGACCCGGGAGCGAAAAACTGTTTTTT.

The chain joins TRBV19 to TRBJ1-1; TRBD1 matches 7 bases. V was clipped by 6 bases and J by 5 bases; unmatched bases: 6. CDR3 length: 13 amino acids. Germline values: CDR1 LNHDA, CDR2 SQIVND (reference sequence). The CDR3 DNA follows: TGTGCCAGTAGGGACAGGTTCGGGACTGAAGCTTTCTTT. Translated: CASRDRFGTEAFF.

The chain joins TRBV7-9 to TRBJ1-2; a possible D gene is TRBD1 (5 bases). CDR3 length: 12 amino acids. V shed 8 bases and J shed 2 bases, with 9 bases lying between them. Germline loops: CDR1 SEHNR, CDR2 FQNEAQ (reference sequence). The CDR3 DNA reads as TGTGCCAGCGAACAGGAAAACTATGGCTACACCTTC. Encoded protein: CASEQENYGYTF. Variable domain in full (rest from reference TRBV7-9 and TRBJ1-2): DTGVSQNPRHKITKRGQNVTFRCDPISEHNRLYWYRQTLGQGPEFLTYFQNEAQLEKSRLLSDRFSAERPKGSFSTLEIQRTEQGDSAMYLCASEQENYGYTFGSGTRLTVV.